These T cell receptor beta chains were read from a single sample in a study of T cells in Graves' hyperthyroidism and ophthalmopathy. In TCRdb, the multiplex PCR reads were re-called with MiXCR into one record per CDR3 protein. The table records roughly 330,000 distinct CDR3 sequences, approximately 17% of them present only once. The specimen was blood. Receptors were obtained from a man aged 25-45 years with Graves' hyperthyroidism. Both conserved end residues are part of each CDR3. A D gene is named only where the DNA matches it firmly. The listing skips clone size in some rows; elsewhere it reads once, few, many or a size class.

TRBV5-5	many	TRBJ1-1	.	TGTGCCAGCAGCTGGGATGAGTTGAGAGAAGCTTTCTTT	CASSWDELREAFF
TRBV27	many	TRBJ1-5	.	TGTGCCAGCTCCTCCTGGACCGCGACCCATAGCAATCAGCCCCAGCATTTT	CASSSWTATHSNQPQHF
TRBV5-8	many	TRBJ2-1	.	TGTGCCAGCAGCTTTGGCGGGATTGGGTCCTACAATGAGCAGTTCTTC	CASSFGGIGSYNEQFF
TRBV7-9	.	TRBJ1-1	.	TGTGCCAGCAGTTTAAGTGGCTTTGAAGCTTTCTTT	CASSLSGFEAFF
TRBV7-3	.	TRBJ2-1	.	TGTGCCAGCAGCTTAGCCCCCCACAATGAGCAGTTCTTC	CASSLAPHNEQFF
TRBV11-2	many	TRBJ2-4	.	TGTGCCAGCAGCAGGGGTGCCAAAAACATTCAGTACTTC	CASSRGAKNIQYF
TRBV20-1	many	TRBJ2-5	.	TGCAGTGCTAGTAACCCTATTCAGCGGGAAGAGACCCAGTACTTC	CSASNPIQREETQYF
TRBV7-8	few	TRBJ1-5	.	TGTGCCAGCGTTGGTCCCGGAGAGAATCAGCCCCAGCATTTT	CASVGPGENQPQHF
TRBV20-1	.	TRBJ2-2	.	TGCAGTGCTACACCGGGGCCCGGCCCCACCGGGGAGCTGTTTTTT	CSATPGPGPTGELFF
TRBV18	many	TRBJ2-1	.	TGTGCCAGCTCCCCCCTACCGGCGGGTGAGCAGTTCTTC	CASSPLPAGEQFF
TRBV19	few	TRBJ2-5	TRBD2	TGTGCCAGTAATGCGGGAGGGCCGGAGACCCAGTACTTC	CASNAGGPETQYF
TRBV20-1	many	TRBJ2-1	TRBD2	TGCAGTGCTAGAGATACTAGCGGCTACAATGAGCAGTTCTTC	CSARDTSGYNEQFF
TRBV24-1	many	TRBJ2-2	TRBD2	TGTGCCACCAGTGCAGCTAGCGGGGTAGGGAACACCGGGGAGCTGTTTTTT	CATSAASGVGNTGELFF
TRBV12-3/TRBV12-4	.	TRBJ2-3	.	TGTGCCAGCAGTTTAGCACGGAGCACAGATACGCAGTATTTT	CASSLARSTDTQYF
TRBV10-3	.	TRBJ2-7	TRBD2	TGTGCCATCAGTAGGACTAGCGGGAGGGCCGAGATCAGTTACGAGCAGTACTTC	CAISRTSGRAEISYEQYF
TRBV19	.	TRBJ2-3	TRBD2	TGTGCCAGTAGCCGTGGACTAGCGGGAGGAAGCACAGATACGCAGTATTTT	CASSRGLAGGSTDTQYF
TRBV15	few	TRBJ2-2	TRBD1	TGTGCCACCAGCGACAGGGTGAGGGGCACCGGGGAGCTGTTTTTT	CATSDRVRGTGELFF
TRBV7-9	many	TRBJ1-5	.	TGTGCCAGCAGCTGGGTCCCACGGAGGAGGCAGCCCCAGCATTTT	CASSWVPRRRQPQHF
TRBV7-8	many	TRBJ2-2	.	TGTGCCAGCAGCCCGCGGCCCACGAGCACCGGGGAGCTGTTTTTT	CASSPRPTSTGELFF
TRBV5-8	.	TRBJ1-2	TRBD1	TGTGCCGGCTCCCGGGACAGAAACTATGGCTACACCTTC	CAGSRDRNYGYTF
TRBV15	.	TRBJ1-2	TRBD1	TGTGCCACCAGCAGGGGACAGGGGCATGGCTACACCTTC	CATSRGQGHGYTF
TRBV11-2	.	TRBJ1-1	.	TGTGCCAGCAGCTTAAGGGGGATACGCATGAACACTGAAGCTTTCTTT	CASSLRGIRMNTEAFF
TRBV7-3	many	TRBJ2-3	TRBD2	TGTGCCAGCAGCTTAGGGGGACTAGCGTCCGATACGCAGTATTTT	CASSLGGLASDTQYF
TRBV3-1	few	TRBJ2-1	.	TGTGCCAGCAGCCGCGGACTCAATGAGCAGTTCTTC	CASSRGLNEQFF
TRBV24-1	.	TRBJ2-3	.	TGTGCCACCAACCAAGGGCTCCCCACAGATACGCAGTATTTT	CATNQGLPTDTQYF
TRBV6-1	many	TRBJ2-2	TRBD1	TGTGCCAGCAGACAGGGGGCCGGGGAGCTGTTTTTT	CASRQGAGELFF
TRBV20-1	many	TRBJ1-5	.	TGCAGTGTTATGGCGGGGGGAGATCAGCCCCAGCATTTT	CSVMAGGDQPQHF
TRBV10-2	many	TRBJ1-1	.	TGCGCCAGCAGTGAGGGGGTAGAAGCTTTCTTT	CASSEGVEAFF
TRBV5-8	many	TRBJ2-3	.	TGTGCCAGCAGCTTTAGGACAGCCGATACGCAGTATTTT	CASSFRTADTQYF
TRBV3-1	many	TRBJ2-1	.	TGTGCCAGCAGCCAAGTTAACGGCGAGAATGAGCAGTTCTTC	CASSQVNGENEQFF
TRBV19	many	TRBJ1-2	TRBD1	TGTGCCAGTAGTGACCCCGGGACAGATTATGGCTACACCTTC	CASSDPGTDYGYTF
TRBV7-9	.	TRBJ2-2	TRBD2	TGTGCCAGCAGCAACCGACTAGCGGGAGAGACCGGGGAGCTGTTTTTT	CASSNRLAGETGELFF
TRBV30	many	TRBJ2-7	.	TGTGCCTGGAGTCTTGGGCAGAATTACGAGCAGTACTTC	CAWSLGQNYEQYF
TRBV10-2	few	TRBJ2-7	TRBD1	TGCGCCAGCAGTCCACAGGGGGTAGGCGAGCAGTACTTC	CASSPQGVGEQYF
TRBV28	.	TRBJ1-2	.	TGTGCCAGCAGCGGGGGACCCGGCATGGGCTATGGCTACACCTTC	CASSGGPGMGYGYTF
TRBV18	many	TRBJ1-1	.	TGTGCCAGCTCACCACTGGGCCGGGGCGCTGAAGCTTTCTTT	CASSPLGRGAEAFF
TRBV29-1	few	TRBJ2-6	.	TGCAGCGTTTACACAGCTACTCCCTCTGGGGCCAACGTCCTGACTTTC	CSVYTATPSGANVLTF
TRBV28	many	TRBJ2-3	.	TGTGCCAGCAGTTACAGGGCCTCTAGCACAGATACGCAGTATTTT	CASSYRASSTDTQYF
TRBV20-1	many	TRBJ2-7	.	TGCAGTGCTAGACCCGCGGGTTCGTACGAGCAGTACTTC	CSARPAGSYEQYF
TRBV18	many	TRBJ1-5	.	TGTGCCAGCTCACAGGGGGGGGCCAGCAATCAGCCCCAGCATTTT	CASSQGGASNQPQHF
TRBV5-8	many	TRBJ1-1	.	TGTGCCAGCAGCCTATGGGCCTCGCGGAACACTGAAGCTTTCTTT	CASSLWASRNTEAFF
TRBV2	many	TRBJ2-7	.	TGTGCCAGCAGTGAACTAGCCAACTACGAGCAGTACTTC	CASSELANYEQYF
TRBV20-1	many	TRBJ2-7	TRBD2	TGCAGTGCTAGAAGGCGCGGGAGGGCCTCCTACGAGCAGTACTTC	CSARRRGRASYEQYF
TRBV20-1	.	TRBJ2-1	TRBD2	TGCAGTGCTAGAGATTTAACTAGCGGGATCCGGTCTGAGCAGTTCTTC	CSARDLTSGIRSEQFF